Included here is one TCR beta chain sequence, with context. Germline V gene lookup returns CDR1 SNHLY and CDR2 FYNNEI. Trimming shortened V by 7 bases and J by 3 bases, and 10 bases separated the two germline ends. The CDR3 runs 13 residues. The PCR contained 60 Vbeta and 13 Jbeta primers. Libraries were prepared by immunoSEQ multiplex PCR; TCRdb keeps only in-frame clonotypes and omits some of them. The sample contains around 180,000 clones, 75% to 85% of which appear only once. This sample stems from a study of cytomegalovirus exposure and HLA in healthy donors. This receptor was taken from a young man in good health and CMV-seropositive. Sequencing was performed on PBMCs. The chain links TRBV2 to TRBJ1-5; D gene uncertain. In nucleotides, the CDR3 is TGTGCCAGCACGTGGCAGATCAATCAGCCCCAGCATTTT. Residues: CASTWQINQPQHF.